Presented here are 30 T cell receptor beta chains from one specimen sequenced in a study of T cell responses to AZD1222 COVID-19 vaccine. Here immunoSEQ multiplex PCR was the method, and the copy in TCRdb shows in-frame clones only, minus some. The table includes more than 75,000 clones, around nine tenths detected once. The sequenced sample was peripheral blood, obtained on day 0 of AZD1222 vaccination. These receptors were taken from an adult in good health.

This chain links TRBV7-2 with TRBJ1-3; D unresolved. Germline V lookup: CDR1 SGHTA, CDR2 FQGNSA. V was shortened by 0 bases and J by 0 bases, with 9 bases between the two germline ends. This CDR3 region has 16 residues. CDR3 DNA: TGTGCCAGCAGCTTAGCCCCAGCGAGCTCTGGAAACACCATATATTTT. Protein product: CASSLAPASSGNTIYF.

The rearrangement uses TRBV10-2 and TRBJ2-2; 9 bases are a match to TRBD1. V lost 3 bases to trimming and J lost 8 bases; unmatched junction nucleotides: 1. Germline loops: CDR1 WSHSY, CDR2 SAAADI. CDR3 length: 13 residues. CDR3 sequence: CASSEQGAGELFF. CDR3 in DNA: TGCGCCAGCAGTGAACAGGGGGCAGGGGAGCTGTTTTTT.

The table lists this clone with a count of one. V usage is TRBV4-3 and J usage is TRBJ2-2; D perhaps matches TRBD1 (5 bases). The CDR3 is 16 amino acids. V was cut by 0 bases and J by 6 bases, with 14 bases left in between. The germline V gene encodes CDR1 LGHNA and CDR2 YSLEER. The CDR3 DNA sequence: TGCGCCAGCAGCCAAGAACTGGGAAGGGGCTCCGGGGAGCTGTTTTTT. This encodes CASSQELGRGSGELFF.

The table lists this clone with a few counts. The chain combines TRBV7-6 with TRBJ2-7; no firm D call. Germline V gene lookup returns CDR1 SGHVS and CDR2 FNYEAQ. The CDR3 extends over 11 amino acids. Trimming removed 8 bases at V and 7 bases at J, with 12 bases between. CDR3 loop: CASGVLGEQYF. The CDR3 coding sequence is TGTGCCAGCGGCGTGTTGGGGGAGCAGTACTTC.

The chain has TRBV5-1 and TRBJ2-7, with TRBD1 as a possible D gene (6 bases). The CDR3 consists of 13 residues. CDR1 and CDR2 (germline): SGHRS, YFSETQ. V lost 0 bases and J lost 6, with 10 bases in between. The CDR3 region has the DNA TGCGCCAGCAGCTTGGGACAGGATGCCGAGCAGTACTTC. Translated, it gives CASSLGQDAEQYF.

The J gene is TRBJ2-1, the V gene TRBV5-1; D gene unclear. The germline V and J ends were trimmed by 0 bases and 4 bases, with 8 bases remaining between them. Germline V gene lookup returns CDR1 SGHRS and CDR2 YFSETQ. The CDR3 is 14 amino acids. The CDR3 spells CASSLDVGYNEQFF. CDR3 bases: TGCGCCAGCAGCTTGGATGTGGGTTACAATGAGCAGTTCTTC. Using reference TRBV5-1 and TRBJ2-1 for the parts outside the CDR3, the full variable domain is KAGVTQTPRYLIKTRGQQVTLSCSPISGHRSVSWYQQTPGQGLQFLFEYFSETQRNKGNFPGRFSGRQFSNSRSEMNVSTLELGDSALYLCASSLDVGYNEQFFGPGTRLTVL.

The rearrangement uses TRBV9 and TRBJ2-1; 9 bases map to TRBD2. With V trimmed by 4 bases and J by 12 bases, 11 bases remained unmatched. In germline, CDR1 is SGDLS, CDR2 YYNGEE. CDR3 length: 14 residues. The DNA for the CDR3 is TGTGCCAGCAGCTATGCGGGAGGGCAAGATGGGCAGTTCTTC. Translation gives CASSYAGGQDGQFF.

The chain carries TRBV29-1 and TRBJ1-1; D is possibly TRBD1 (5 bases). This CDR3 contains 13 residues. The V end was cut by 7 bases, the J end by 2 bases, with 14 bases between. Germline CDR1 and CDR2: SQVTM and ANQGSEA. The CDR3 region is CSARGYRNTEAFF. The CDR3 region has the DNA TGCAGCGCTAGGGGTTACAGAAACACTGAAGCTTTCTTT. The whole variable domain, remainder taken from reference TRBV29-1 and TRBJ1-1, is SAVISQKPSRDICQRGTSLTIQCQVDSQVTMMFWYRQQPGQSLTLIATANQGSEATYESGFVIDKFPISRPNLTFSTLTVSNMSPEDSSIYLCSARGYRNTEAFFGQGTRLTVV.

In its sample, this clone was seen once. The chain uses TRBV7-2 and TRBJ1-6, with 10 bases aligning to TRBD1. The trim removed 5 bases at V and 6 bases at J, leaving 4 bases unmatched. Per the germline V gene, CDR1 is SGHTA and CDR2 is FQGNSA. This CDR3 has 15 amino acids. The CDR3 loop is CASSPRQGANSPLHF. CDR3 DNA sequence: TGTGCCAGCAGCCCGCGACAGGGGGCTAATTCACCCCTCCACTTT.

V is TRBV27 and J is TRBJ2-1; 9 bases agree with TRBD2. This CDR3 spans 16 amino acids. The V gene's germline CDR1 is MNHEY and CDR2 SMNVEV (reference sequence). Trimming at V came to 6 bases and at J to 5 bases, leaving 11 bases not matched to a gene. DNA for the CDR3: TGTGCCAGCAGAGGTGGAGCGACTAGCGGTCACAATGAGCAGTTCTTC. It encodes CASRGGATSGHNEQFF.

The rearrangement uses TRBV6-5 and TRBJ2-4; D is unclear. Germline V gene data show CDR1 as MNHEY and CDR2 as SVGAGI. Trimming removed 6 bases at V and 5 bases at J, with 17 bases between. This CDR3 spans 15 amino acids. This CDR3 is CASRTPPSTQNIQYF. CDR3 nucleotides: TGTGCCAGCAGGACCCCACCTAGTACCCAAAACATTCAGTACTTC.

This clone was seen just once. The genes are TRBV6-5 and TRBJ1-6; D call uncertain. The germline gives CDR1 MNHEY, CDR2 SVGAGI. The CDR3 length is 16 residues. V dropped 2 bases and J dropped 7 bases, with 15 bases sitting between them. The CDR3, as DNA: TGTGCCAGCAGTTACCAAACCCCTCCGTTGAATTCACCCCTCCACTTT. Protein sequence: CASSYQTPPLNSPLHF.

The chain carries TRBV2 and TRBJ2-5, with TRBD2 matching 10 bases. Germline V CDR1 and CDR2: SNHLY, FYNNEI. The CDR3 contains 16 residues. The V segment lost 4 bases and the J segment 4 bases; nucleotides outside the gene matches: 9. CDR3 sequence reads: CASSVLASGSGETQYF. As DNA, the CDR3 is TGTGCCAGCAGTGTATTGGCTAGCGGGAGTGGAGAGACCCAGTACTTC.

V gene TRBV10-3 combines with J gene TRBJ2-1; 8 bases match TRBD1. This CDR3 has 13 residues. Losses at the gene ends were 9 bases for V and 4 bases for J; bases not matched to a gene: 5. The germline gives CDR1 ENHRY, CDR2 SYGVKD. The CDR3 DNA reads TGTGCCATTCGGACAGGGTTTTACAATGAGCAGTTCTTC. Amino acids: CAIRTGFYNEQFF.

The DNA for the CDR3 is TGTGCCAGCAGCTTATATGGACAGGGGAATTCACCCCTCCACTTT. It is translated as CASSLYGQGNSPLHF. The chain combines TRBV7-2 with TRBJ1-6; 9 nucleotides match TRBD1. V lost 2 bases and J lost 7; bases outside the gene matches: 3. Germline values: CDR1 SGHTA, CDR2 FQGNSA. The CDR3 sequence is 15 residues long.

This chain joins TRBV7-2 and TRBJ1-4, with D perhaps matching TRBD1 (6 bases). The CDR3 length is 15 residues. CDR1 is SGHTA and CDR2 is FQGNSA in the germline V gene. V lost 4 bases and J 4 bases, leaving 13 bases between the germline ends. CDR3 region: CASSSGGAGNEKLFF. The DNA for the CDR3 is TGTGCCAGCAGCTCCGGGGGGGCGGGTAATGAAAAACTGTTTTTT.

This sequence joins TRBV7-2 and TRBJ1-2; D not resolved. V dropped 3 bases and J dropped 4 bases, with 6 bases sitting between them. The length of the CDR3 is 12 residues. From germline, CDR1 is SGHTA and CDR2 FQGNSA. DNA for the CDR3: TGTGCCAGCAGCTTTGCTAGCTATGGCTACACCTTC. Protein: CASSFASYGYTF.

V usage is TRBV5-1 and J usage is TRBJ2-1; TRBD2 is a possible D gene (5 bases). CDR3 length equals 15 residues. Trimming removed 1 base at V and 2 bases at J, with 10 bases between. Germline V CDR1 and CDR2: SGHRS, YFSETQ. CDR3 amino acids: CASSLSGSTYNEQFF. In nucleotides, the CDR3 is TGCGCCAGCAGCTTGTCGGGGAGCACCTACAATGAGCAGTTCTTC.

With respect to this clone: The junction and the germline gene differ at one end; a read error may be behind it. The V call is TRBV28, the J call TRBJ1-1; 7 bases map to TRBD1. This CDR3 contains 15 residues. CDR1 and CDR2 from the germline V gene are MDHEN and SYDVKM. In DNA form, the CDR3 reads TGTGCCAGCAGTACCGATCTGACAGGGAACGCTGAAGCTTTCTTT. Protein product: CASSTDLTGNAEAFF.

This chain connects TRBV7-2 to TRBJ2-1; TRBD2 agrees at 8 bases. Germline values: CDR1 SGHTA, CDR2 FQGNSA. The junction had 7 bases not matched to a gene; V was cut back by 5 bases and J by 4 bases. This CDR3 is 15 amino acids long. CDR3: CASSETSGPYNEQFF. CDR3 DNA: TGTGCCAGCAGCGAAACTAGCGGCCCATACAATGAGCAGTTCTTC.

CDR3 in DNA: TGTGCCAGCAGCGGGGGGCCAACAGGGCTCCAAGAGACCCAGTACTTC. Amino acids: CASSGGPTGLQETQYF. The chain has TRBV3-1 (or the pseudogene TRBV3-2) and TRBJ2-5; the D call may be TRBD1 or TRBD2 (6 bases each). CDR3 length: 16 residues. The germline V and J ends were trimmed by 5 bases and 1 base, with 17 bases remaining between them. Looked up from germline, CDR1 is LGHDT and CDR2 is YNNKEL (reference sequence).

This clone has more than one count but fewer than ten. The chain links TRBV10-1 to TRBJ2-1, with 9 bases that match TRBD2. The CDR3 runs 14 residues. The germline V gene encodes CDR1 WNHNN and CDR2 SYGVQD (reference sequence). The V segment lost 7 bases and the J segment 5 bases; nucleotides outside the gene matches: 6. CDR3 residues: CASTPRLADNEQFF. The CDR3 DNA reads TGCGCCAGCACCCCCAGACTAGCGGACAATGAGCAGTTCTTC.

In DNA form, the CDR3 reads TGTGCCACCAGCGCAGCGCGAGAGACCCAGTACTTC. Protein sequence: CATSAARETQYF. V usage is TRBV15 and J usage is TRBJ2-5; D remains unclear. The CDR3 loop spans 12 amino acids. Trimming left V 5 bases short and J 4 bases short, with 8 bases between. Germline loops: CDR1 LNHNV, CDR2 YYDKDF (reference sequence).

This clone was detected only a few times. This rearrangement joins TRBV5-5 to TRBJ2-7; 8 bases agree with TRBD1. CDR1 is SGHKS and CDR2 is YYEKEE in the germline V gene (reference sequence). J gave up 3 bases and V 4 bases, and 6 bases lay outside the gene matches. The CDR3 has 14 amino acids. The CDR3 sequence is CASSLDRAYYEQYF. In nucleotides, the CDR3 is TGTGCCAGCAGCCTGGACAGGGCTTACTACGAGCAGTACTTC.

The rearrangement uses TRBV5-4 and TRBJ1-2; a weak D match, TRBD1 (6 bases). Trimming removed 4 bases at V and 8 bases at J, with 15 bases between. Germline V gene sequence: CDR1 SGHNT, CDR2 YYREEE (reference sequence). The CDR3 consists of 13 residues. CDR3 sequence (DNA): TGTGCCAGCAGCCGCTGGGGGGCTGAAGGCTACACCTTC. This encodes CASSRWGAEGYTF.

The chain couples TRBV7-2 to TRBJ1-3; D remains unclear. Per the germline V gene, CDR1 is SGHTA and CDR2 is FQGNSA. V lost 2 bases to trimming and J lost 0 bases, with 5 bases between them. The CDR3 consists of 14 residues. CDR3 DNA sequence: TGTGCCAGCAGCTTAAGCAACTCTGGAAACACCATATATTTT. The encoded protein is CASSLSNSGNTIYF.

The genes are TRBV4-2 and TRBJ1-1; D call uncertain. Germline loops: CDR1 LGHNA, CDR2 YNFKEQ. This CDR3 contains 14 residues. The V and J ends lost 0 bases and 6 bases respectively, with 11 bases between them. In DNA form, the CDR3 reads TGTGCCAGCAGCCAAGAGGGCCGGGTCTCTGAAGCTTTCTTT. Encoded protein: CASSQEGRVSEAFF.

J is TRBJ1-4 and V is TRBV14; D is unresolved. This CDR3 is 15 amino acids long. The germline V gene has CDR1 SGHDN and CDR2 FVKESK. Trimming took 4 bases from V and 4 from J, leaving 13 bases between them. The CDR3: CASSLLDGNNEKLFF. The CDR3 nucleotides are TGTGCCAGCAGCCTCTTGGACGGAAATAATGAAAAACTGTTTTTT.

CDR3 nucleotide sequence: TGTGCCATCAGTGAAAACCCCCGGGGAGTCTACACCTTC. Translated, it gives CAISENPRGVYTF. The chain is built from TRBV10-3 and TRBJ1-2, with D uncertain. Trimming took off 3 bases at V and 10 bases at J, with 15 bases between the two ends. This CDR3 region has 13 residues. Per the germline V gene, CDR1 is ENHRY and CDR2 is SYGVKD.

V usage is TRBV6-5 and J usage is TRBJ2-5; 12 nucleotides agree with TRBD1. The CDR3 is 16 residues long. Germline CDR1 reads MNHEY; CDR2 reads SVGAGI. After removal of 2 bases from V and 7 bases from J, the junction contained 8 bases not matched to a gene. As DNA, the CDR3 is TGTGCCAGCAGTTACCGGGGACAGGGGGCGCGAGGGACCCAGTACTTC. Encoded protein: CASSYRGQGARGTQYF.